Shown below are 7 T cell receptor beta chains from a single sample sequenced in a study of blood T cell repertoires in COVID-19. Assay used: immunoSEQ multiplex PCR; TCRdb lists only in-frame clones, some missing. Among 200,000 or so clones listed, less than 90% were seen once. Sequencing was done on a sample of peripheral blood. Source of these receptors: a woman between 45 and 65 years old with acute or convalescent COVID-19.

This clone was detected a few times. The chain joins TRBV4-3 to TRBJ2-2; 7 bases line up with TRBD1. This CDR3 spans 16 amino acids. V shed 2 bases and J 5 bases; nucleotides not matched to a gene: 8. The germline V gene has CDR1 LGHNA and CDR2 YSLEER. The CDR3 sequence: CASSQQGGLVTGELFF. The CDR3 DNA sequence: TGCGCCAGCAGCCAACAAGGGGGCCTGGTAACCGGGGAGCTGTTTTTT.

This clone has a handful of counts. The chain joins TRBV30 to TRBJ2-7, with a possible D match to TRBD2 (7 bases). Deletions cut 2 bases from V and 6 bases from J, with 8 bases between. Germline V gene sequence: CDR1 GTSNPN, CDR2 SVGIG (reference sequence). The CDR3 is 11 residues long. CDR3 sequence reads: CAWSRGAEQYF. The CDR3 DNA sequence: TGTGCCTGGAGTCGGGGGGCCGAGCAGTACTTC.

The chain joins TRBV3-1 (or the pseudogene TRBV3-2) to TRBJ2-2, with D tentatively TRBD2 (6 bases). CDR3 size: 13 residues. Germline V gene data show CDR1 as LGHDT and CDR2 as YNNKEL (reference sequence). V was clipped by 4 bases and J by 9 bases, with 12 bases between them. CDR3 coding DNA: TGTGCCAGCAGCCCGGGACTCCGAAGGGAGCTGTTTTTT. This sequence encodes CASSPGLRRELFF.

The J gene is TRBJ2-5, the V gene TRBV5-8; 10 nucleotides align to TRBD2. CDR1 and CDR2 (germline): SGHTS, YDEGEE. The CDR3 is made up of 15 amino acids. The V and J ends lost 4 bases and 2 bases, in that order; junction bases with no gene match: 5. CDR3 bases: TGTGCCAGCAGCCCCGGACTAGCGGAACAAGAGACCCAGTACTTC. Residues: CASSPGLAEQETQYF.

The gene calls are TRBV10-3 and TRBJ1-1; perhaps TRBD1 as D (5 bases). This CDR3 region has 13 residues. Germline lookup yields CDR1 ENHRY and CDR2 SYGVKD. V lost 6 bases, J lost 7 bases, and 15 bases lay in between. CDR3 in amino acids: CAIRTGVASEAFF. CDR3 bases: TGTGCCATCAGGACGGGGGTAGCAAGTGAAGCTTTCTTT.

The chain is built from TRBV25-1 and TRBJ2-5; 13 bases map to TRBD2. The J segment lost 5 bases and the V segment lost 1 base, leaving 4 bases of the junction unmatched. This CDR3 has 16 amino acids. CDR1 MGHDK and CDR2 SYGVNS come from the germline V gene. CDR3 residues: CASSESTSGRGETQYF. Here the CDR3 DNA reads TGTGCCAGCAGTGAATCTACTAGCGGGAGGGGTGAGACCCAGTACTTC.

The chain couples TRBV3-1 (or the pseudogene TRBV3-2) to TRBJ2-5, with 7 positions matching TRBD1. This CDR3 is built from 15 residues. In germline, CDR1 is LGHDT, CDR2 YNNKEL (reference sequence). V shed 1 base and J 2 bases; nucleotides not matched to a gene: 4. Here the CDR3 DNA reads TGTGCCAGCAGCCAAGGGGACAGCAAGCAAGAGACCCAGTACTTC. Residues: CASSQGDSKQETQYF.